This TCR beta chain came from a study of shared clonotypes between healthy human individuals. General study results and limits: Generation probability values for non-shared clonotypes were lower than those for clonotypes shared by all four donors.

Produced via immunoSEQ multiplex PCR; TCRdb's table is partial and in-frame only. Of about 2,100,000 clones in the sample, around 93% were seen once. A word on this clone: Its specificity is not known.

CD8 cells classed as naive were CD45RO-negative and positively selected for CCR7, excluding terminally differentiated effector memory CD45RA+ cells. The length of the CDR3 is 17 residues. V was shortened by 0 bases and J by 7 bases, with 22 bases between the two germline ends. Germline V gene data show CDR1 as MNHEY and CDR2 as SMNVEV (reference sequence). This sequence was found in a man aged 18 to 30 in good health. Some clones in this sample may be carry-over from other donors' samples. The chain uses TRBV27 and TRBJ2-7, with a weak D call TRBD2 (6 bases). Specimen: naive CD8+ T cells from PBMCs. DNA of the CDR3: TGTGCCAGCAGTTTATCCTATGGGGCTAGCGCCTCCGGGGAGCAGTACTTC. It yields the protein CASSLSYGASASGEQYF.